One sample yielded the 27 T cell receptor beta chains listed below, sequenced in a study of cytomegalovirus exposure and HLA in healthy donors. The PCR employed 60 Vbeta primers together with 13 Jbeta primers. Clones were read by immunoSEQ multiplex PCR, and TCRdb kept only the in-frame ones, dropping some. The sample has more than 95,000 clones; roughly 74% are singletons. Material for sequencing was PBMCs. The source of these receptors is a woman aged 70 to 79 in good health and CMV-seropositive.

The rearrangement uses TRBV19 and TRBJ1-2; 9 nucleotides line up with TRBD1. Per germline, CDR1 LNHDA and CDR2 SQIVND (reference sequence). V gave up 5 bases and J gave up 4 bases; unmatched junction bases: 2. This CDR3 has 13 residues. DNA of the CDR3: TGTGCCAGTAGTGACAGGGGGTTCTATGGCTACACCTTC. Translation: CASSDRGFYGYTF.

The genes are TRBV4-2 and TRBJ2-7; 9 bases line up with TRBD1. In germline, CDR1 is LGHNA, CDR2 YNFKEQ. The CDR3 contains 15 residues. V lost 3 bases and J lost 3; bases outside the gene matches: 6. The CDR3 coding sequence is TGTGCCAGCAGCCAGCCGGGACAGGGAAACTACGAGCAGTACTTC. It codes for CASSQPGQGNYEQYF.

In its sample, this clone was seen a few times. The rearrangement links TRBV11-1 to TRBJ1-5, with D tentatively TRBD1 (5 bases). Germline values: CDR1 SGHAT, CDR2 FQDESV (reference sequence). The V end was cut by 4 bases, the J end by 6 bases, with 10 bases between. The CDR3 is 13 amino acids. The CDR3 is CASSSGLGQPQHF. CDR3 DNA sequence: TGTGCCAGCAGCTCAGGGTTGGGTCAGCCCCAGCATTTT.

The V and J genes are TRBV18 and TRBJ1-5; 7 bases fit TRBD1. The CDR3 length is 15 residues. Germline CDR1 reads KGHSH; CDR2 reads LQKENI. Germline trimming cut 3 bases from V and 3 bases from J; bases unmatched to any gene: 5. The CDR3 DNA reads TGTGCCAGCTCACCCGACAGGGTTTACAATCAGCCCCAGCATTTT. Its protein is CASSPDRVYNQPQHF.

This rearrangement joins TRBV5-1 to TRBJ2-1; 7 bases line up with TRBD1. The ends lost 3 bases at V and 12 bases at J; junction bases unmatched: 6. The length of the CDR3 is 12 residues. Germline V gives CDR1 SGHRS, CDR2 YFSETQ. CDR3 in amino acids: CASSSDRVRQFF. CDR3 nucleotides: TGCGCCAGCAGCTCCGACAGGGTTCGGCAGTTCTTC.

The gene calls are TRBV4-1 and TRBJ1-5; no firm D call. This CDR3 comprises 15 residues. V lost 0 bases and J 4 bases, leaving 10 bases between the germline ends. Per germline, CDR1 MGHRA and CDR2 YSYEKL. CDR3 coding DNA: TGCGCCAGCAGCCAAGATAGGTCGGGAAATCAGCCCCAGCATTTT. Translating gives CASSQDRSGNQPQHF.

The chain recombines TRBV4-1 with TRBJ1-2, with 7 bases matching TRBD1. The germline V gene encodes CDR1 MGHRA and CDR2 YSYEKL. The CDR3 covers 15 residues. V shed 1 base and J 0 bases; nucleotides not matched to a gene: 2. This CDR3 is CASSQGQGSNYGYTF. CDR3 coding DNA: TGCGCCAGCAGCCAAGGACAGGGATCTAACTATGGCTACACCTTC.

This rearrangement joins TRBV4-2 to TRBJ2-7, with a possible D match to TRBD2 (7 bases). The CDR3 runs 18 residues. CDR1 LGHNA and CDR2 YNFKEQ come from the germline V gene. Trimming pared 1 base from V and 1 base from J, leaving 20 bases between. CDR3 nucleotide sequence: TGTGCCAGCAGCCAAGCAAGGGGGGGGCTAACCTTTTCCTACGAGCAGTACTTC. Its translation is CASSQARGGLTFSYEQYF.

The rearrangement links TRBV12-2 to TRBJ2-1; the table assigns TRBD2, which was not confirmed against the DNA. TRBV12-2 is tagged as a pseudogene. The CDR3 length is 17 residues. CDR3 in amino acids: CASRYRLAGVHYNEQFF. DNA for the CDR3: TGTGCAAGTCGCTATCGACTAGCGGGGGTACACTACAATGAGCAGTTCTTC.

In the case of this clone: An end of the junction does not agree with germline; a read error may underlie this. The genes are TRBV5-5 and TRBJ2-7; TRBD1 might be the D (5 bases). The germline V gene has CDR1 SGHKS and CDR2 YYEKEE (reference sequence). This CDR3 has 15 amino acids. The CDR3 DNA is TGCGCCAGCAGCCGATCCTCAGGGATAGGCGACGAGCAGTACTTC. Its translation is CASSRSSGIGDEQYF.

This clone was seen more than once but under ten times. The CDR3 DNA follows: TGTGCCAGCGGCCGGGATACCTCCTACGAGCAGTACTTC. Its translation is CASGRDTSYEQYF. This chain links TRBV5-6 with TRBJ2-7; TRBD2 is a possible D gene (5 bases). Germline V gene data show CDR1 as SGHDT and CDR2 as YYEEEE. The CDR3 sequence is 13 residues long. Deletions cut 7 bases from V and 0 bases from J, with 11 bases between.

The chain recombines TRBV6-5 with TRBJ2-7; 7 bases agree with TRBD2. V trimming: 6 bases; J trimming: 3 bases; junction bases outside the gene matches: 5. Germline V lookup: CDR1 MNHEY, CDR2 SVGAGI. This CDR3 comprises 13 residues. The CDR3 spells CASSPSGNYEQYF. The CDR3, as DNA: TGTGCCAGCAGCCCCAGCGGGAACTACGAGCAGTACTTC.

This clone was seen a few times. The V gene is TRBV7-8, the J gene TRBJ2-7; 7 bases are a match to TRBD2. V trimming: 0 bases; J trimming: 4 bases; junction bases outside the gene matches: 6. Per the germline V gene, CDR1 is SGHVS and CDR2 is FQNEAQ. CDR3 length: 15 amino acids. The CDR3 loop is CASSLAGAGMYEQYF. As DNA, the CDR3 is TGTGCCAGCAGCTTAGCGGGAGCGGGGATGTACGAGCAGTACTTC.

This clone has just a few counts. V usage is TRBV7-6 and J usage is TRBJ2-2; weak D call: TRBD2 (7 bases). Germline loops: CDR1 SGHVS, CDR2 FNYEAQ. Trimming took 5 bases from V and 0 from J, leaving 10 bases between them. The CDR3 contains 15 residues. CDR3 sequence (DNA): TGTGCCAGCAGCGGGGGGGCCTCGAACACCGGGGAGCTGTTTTTT. Protein: CASSGGASNTGELFF.

The chain employs TRBV6-5 and TRBJ1-3; 8 bases line up with TRBD1. Germline assignment: CDR1 MNHEY and CDR2 SVGAGI. The J segment lost 2 bases and the V segment lost 6 bases, leaving 6 bases of the junction unmatched. This CDR3 is 15 amino acids long. CDR3 protein: CASRLGQGPGNTIYF. The CDR3 region has the DNA TGTGCCAGCAGACTTGGACAGGGCCCTGGAAACACCATATATTTT.

V gene TRBV18 combines with J gene TRBJ1-3; D is possibly TRBD1 (5 bases). V was clipped by 2 bases and J by 0 bases, with 8 bases between them. Germline assignment: CDR1 KGHSH and CDR2 LQKENI. The CDR3 runs to 15 residues. The CDR3 sequence is CASSPDRSSGNTIYF. CDR3 DNA sequence: TGTGCCAGCTCACCAGACAGAAGCTCTGGAAACACCATATATTTT.

J is TRBJ1-5 and V is TRBV30, with no clear D. Germline assignment: CDR1 GTSNPN and CDR2 SVGIG (reference sequence). CDR3 length: 18 amino acids. V was pared by 0 bases and J by 8 bases, with 26 bases between. The CDR3 is CAWSVRSNRPSDKEPQHF. For the CDR3, the DNA is TGTGCCTGGAGTGTACGAAGCAATCGGCCGTCCGACAAGGAGCCCCAGCATTTT. Together with reference TRBV30 and TRBJ1-5, the CDR3 gives the full variable domain: SQTIHQWPATLVQPVGSPLSLECTVEGTSNPNLYWYRQAAGRGLQLLFYSVGIGQISSEVPQNLSASRPQDRQFILSSKKLLLSDSGFYLCAWSVRSNRPSDKEPQHFGDGTRLSIL.

The V and J genes are TRBV5-1 and TRBJ2-5; 8 positions agree with TRBD2. Germline V gene data show CDR1 as SGHRS and CDR2 as YFSETQ. The J segment lost 1 base and the V segment lost 1 base, leaving 6 bases of the junction unmatched. The CDR3 length is 16 residues. The CDR3 DNA is TGCGCCAGCAGCTTGTCCGCGACTAGCGCCCAAGAGACCCAGTACTTC. As protein: CASSLSATSAQETQYF.

V gene TRBV13 combines with J gene TRBJ2-1, with TRBD2 matching over 13 bases. Germline V CDR1 and CDR2: PRHDT, FYEKMQ (reference sequence). The CDR3 is 15 residues long. After removal of 8 bases from V and 1 base from J, the junction contained 2 bases not matched to a gene. CDR3 region: CASALAGGSYNEQFF. CDR3 sequence (DNA): TGTGCCAGCGCACTAGCGGGGGGGTCCTACAATGAGCAGTTCTTC.

The chain employs TRBV5-6 and TRBJ1-2, with D possibly being TRBD1 (5 bases). The CDR3 runs 15 residues. Germline assignment: CDR1 SGHDT and CDR2 YYEEEE. V was cut by 0 bases and J by 4 bases, with 13 bases left in between. The DNA for the CDR3 is TGTGCCAGCAGCTTGGATTCGATAGGGGTCTATGGCTACACCTTC. This translates into CASSLDSIGVYGYTF.

V is TRBV4-1 and J is TRBJ2-1; 9 bases fit TRBD1. The CDR3 totals 12 residues. Germline loops: CDR1 MGHRA, CDR2 YSYEKL. Trimming cost V 6 bases and J 8 bases; bases outside gene matches: 2. CDR3 residues: CASRGQGDEQFF. CDR3 nucleotides: TGCGCCAGCAGGGGACAGGGAGATGAGCAGTTCTTC.

The chain combines TRBV29-1 with TRBJ1-1; TRBD1 matches at 10 bases. Germline loops: CDR1 SQVTM, CDR2 ANQGSEA. V lost 6 bases, J lost 12 bases, and 7 bases stayed unmatched. CDR3 length: 11 amino acids. CDR3 loop: CSVRTGGRTFF. The CDR3 nucleotides are TGCAGCGTGCGGACAGGGGGAAGAACTTTCTTT.

V usage is TRBV7-2 and J usage is TRBJ2-5, with a weak D call TRBD2 (5 bases). V was cut by 4 bases and J by 3 bases, with 9 bases left in between. CDR3 length: 13 amino acids. Germline loops: CDR1 SGHTA, CDR2 FQGNSA. The chain's CDR3 is CASSSLVEETQYF. The CDR3 nucleotides read TGTGCCAGCAGCTCACTAGTTGAAGAGACCCAGTACTTC.

The chain recombines TRBV19 with TRBJ1-5; D remains ambiguous. Germline CDR1 and CDR2: LNHDA and SQIVND (reference sequence). With 5 bases removed from V and 1 base from J, the gap between germline ends came to 9 bases. The CDR3 is 14 amino acids. As DNA, the CDR3 is TGTGCCAGTAGTTGGTCTGCGAGCAATCAGCCCCAGCATTTT. This gives the protein CASSWSASNQPQHF.

This chain connects TRBV29-1 to TRBJ1-5, with TRBD1 matching 7 bases. Per germline, CDR1 SQVTM and CDR2 ANQGSEA. The CDR3 is 13 amino acids. Germline trimming cut 6 bases from V and 1 base from J; bases unmatched to any gene: 3. The CDR3 DNA reads as TGCAGCGTCCAGACAGGGAGCAATCAGCCCCAGCATTTT. It encodes CSVQTGSNQPQHF.

A few counts support this clone. The V gene is TRBV5-4, the J gene TRBJ2-1; 7 bases align to TRBD2. V shed 0 bases, J shed 4 bases, and the junction held 4 bases outside the gene matches. CDR3 length: 15 residues. Germline V gene data show CDR1 as SGHNT and CDR2 as YYREEE (reference sequence). The CDR3 DNA reads as TGTGCCAGCAGCTTGGTGGGGGGGGGATACAATGAGCAGTTCTTC. Residues: CASSLVGGGYNEQFF.

The rearrangement uses TRBV9 and TRBJ2-5; no definite D call. Germline loops: CDR1 SGDLS, CDR2 YYNGEE. The CDR3 extends over 14 amino acids. Trimming cost V 0 bases and J 1 base, with 7 bases left between them. The CDR3 region is CASSVATAQETQYF. Written as DNA, the CDR3 is TGTGCCAGCAGCGTAGCTACAGCCCAAGAGACCCAGTACTTC.